Shown below are 26 T cell receptor beta chains from a single sample sequenced in a study of cytomegalovirus exposure and HLA in healthy donors (TCRdb year 2017). Library construction relied on the immunoSEQ multiplex PCR assay. For the multiplex PCR, a mixture combining 60 forward primers for TCR Vbeta segments and 13 reverse primers for TCR Jbeta segments was used. Imported from immuneACCESS, the table was reduced by TCRdb to in-frame sequences with V and J called. These copies leave out some clones; in studies compared against another copy, an unresolved V gene accounts for under half, and the cause of the remainder is not known. The sample yields about 140,000 clones; roughly three fifths were counted once. 5.5% to 7% of the sample is held by the ten biggest clonotypes. Sequenced sample: PBMCs. The receptors come from a woman aged 60-70 years in good health and CMV-seronegative.

A few counts support this clone. V is TRBV28 and J is TRBJ1-5; no definite D call. CDR1 MDHEN and CDR2 SYDVKM come from the germline V gene. The CDR3 covers 16 residues. The V end was cut by 3 bases, the J end by 2 bases, with 14 bases between. The CDR3 nucleotides read TGTGCCAGCAGTTTGGCAGAGGGTATCGGCAATCAGCCCCAGCATTTT. Its protein is CASSLAEGIGNQPQHF.

The rearrangement uses TRBV7-7 and TRBJ2-1, with D possibly matching TRBD2 (5 bases). V was cut by 3 bases and J by 8 bases, with 11 bases left in between. The CDR3 consists of 13 residues. Germline V CDR1 and CDR2: SSHAT, FNYEAQ (reference sequence). The CDR3 nucleotides read TGTGCCAGCAGCTTTCAGGTCGGGGATGAGCAGTTCTTC. This encodes CASSFQVGDEQFF.

This clone was detected a few times. The CDR3 DNA sequence: TGTGCCAGCAGTGAAGGGACAGGAAAAACAGATACGCAGTATTTT. It translates to CASSEGTGKTDTQYF. The rearrangement joins TRBV2 to TRBJ2-3, with 7 bases that match TRBD1. The CDR3 has 15 amino acids. V was clipped by 1 base and J by 3 bases; unmatched bases: 4. The germline gives CDR1 SNHLY, CDR2 FYNNEI.

The chain has TRBV19 and TRBJ2-3; unclear D gene. Looked up from germline, CDR1 is LNHDA and CDR2 is SQIVND (reference sequence). V lost 5 bases and J 1 base, leaving 10 bases between the germline ends. CDR3 size: 14 residues. Written as DNA, the CDR3 is TGTGCCAGTAGTGTGAGTACCGGCACAGATACGCAGTATTTT. It encodes CASSVSTGTDTQYF.

This rearrangement joins TRBV19 to TRBJ2-3, with D tentatively TRBD2 (6 bases). Trimming left V 3 bases short and J 8 bases short, with 12 bases between. CDR3 length: 13 amino acids. Germline V gene sequence: CDR1 LNHDA, CDR2 SQIVND (reference sequence). CDR3 amino acids: CASSMVRESTQYF. In DNA form, the CDR3 reads TGTGCCAGTAGTATGGTACGGGAGAGTACGCAGTATTTT.

V usage is TRBV2 and J usage is TRBJ1-3; D perhaps matches TRBD1 (5 bases). Germline CDR1 reads SNHLY; CDR2 reads FYNNEI. Trimming stripped 8 bases from V and 4 bases from J, with 15 bases between. CDR3 length: 14 residues. CDR3: CASSKAGSGNTIYF. For the CDR3, the DNA is TGTGCCAGCTCAAAGGCAGGGTCGGGAAACACCATATATTTT.

This chain connects TRBV28 to TRBJ1-5, with D tentatively TRBD1 (6 bases). This CDR3 comprises 14 residues. Deletions cut 5 bases from V and 4 bases from J, with 12 bases between. Germline loops: CDR1 MDHEN, CDR2 SYDVKM. This chain's CDR3 is CASSETGRNQPQHF. The CDR3 bases are TGTGCCAGCAGTGAAACAGGGCGGAATCAGCCCCAGCATTTT.

This clone was picked up one time. The V and J genes are TRBV27 and TRBJ2-1; 9 nucleotides align to TRBD2. J gave up 7 bases and V 0 bases, and 16 bases lay outside the gene matches. Germline CDR1 reads MNHEY; CDR2 reads SMNVEV (reference sequence). CDR3 length: 19 amino acids. The CDR3 DNA sequence: TGTGCCAGCAGTTTATCCTCGGTAAGGGGGGGACTAGCTCGGAATGAGCAGTTCTTC. Translating it yields CASSLSSVRGGLARNEQFF.

This chain joins TRBV6-1 and TRBJ1-5, with D possibly matching TRBD1 (5 bases). The germline V gene has CDR1 MNHNS and CDR2 SASEGT. CDR3 length: 14 residues. V was shortened by 1 base and J by 7 bases, with 11 bases between the two germline ends. The CDR3 loop reads CASSEVMGLQPQHF. The CDR3 nucleotides read TGTGCCAGCAGTGAAGTAATGGGACTACAGCCCCAGCATTTT.

This clone was counted only a few times. V gene TRBV5-1 combines with J gene TRBJ2-1; 9 nucleotides line up with TRBD2. CDR1 and CDR2 from the germline V gene are SGHRS and YFSETQ. V lost 1 base, J lost 6 bases, and 5 bases stayed unmatched. The CDR3 spans 15 residues. CDR3 nucleotide sequence: TGCGCCAGCAGCTTGTCGGCGGGGGGGGGCAATGAGCAGTTCTTC. This codes for CASSLSAGGGNEQFF. The full variable domain, with the rest looked up from reference TRBV5-1 and TRBJ2-1, is KAGVTQTPRYLIKTRGQQVTLSCSPISGHRSVSWYQQTPGQGLQFLFEYFSETQRNKGNFPGRFSGRQFSNSRSEMNVSTLELGDSALYLCASSLSAGGGNEQFFGPGTRLTVL.

The CDR3 DNA is TGTGCCAGCAGTGAAAGGGTGGGGCTAGCGGGGGGGCGATTGGATACGCAGTATTTT. Protein: CASSERVGLAGGRLDTQYF. The chain couples TRBV2 to TRBJ2-3; 12 bases line up with TRBD2. Germline V lookup: CDR1 SNHLY, CDR2 FYNNEI. Trimming removed 2 bases from V and 6 bases from J; junction bases left unmatched: 15. The CDR3 spans 19 residues.

Turning to this clone: At one of its ends the junction is not consistent with the germline gene, which may arise from a read error. This rearrangement joins TRBV7-7 to TRBJ2-3; 10 bases agree with TRBD1. The CDR3 sequence is 15 residues long. The V gene's germline CDR1 is SSHAT and CDR2 FNYEAQ (reference sequence). The CDR3 region has the DNA TGTGCTAGCAGCCCGGGACAGGGGTCATTCGATACGCAGTATTTT. This encodes CASSPGQGSFDTQYF.

Comments on this clone: The junction departs from germline at one end; a sequencing error may be responsible. This sequence joins TRBV7-9 and TRBJ1-2, with D perhaps TRBD1 (5 bases). The CDR3 consists of 12 residues. CDR1 and CDR2 (germline): SEHNR, FQNEAQ (reference sequence). CDR3 region: CSSAGPGYGYTF. For the CDR3, the DNA is TGTTCCAGCGCGGGGCCGGGATATGGCTACACCTTC.

The chain couples TRBV5-4 to TRBJ2-7, with 7 bases identical to TRBD2. CDR1 and CDR2 (germline): SGHNT, YYREEE (reference sequence). The CDR3 loop spans 13 amino acids. Losses at the gene ends were 2 bases for V and 1 base for J; bases not matched to a gene: 0. In DNA form, the CDR3 reads TGTGCCAGCAGCTTCGGGGGGTCCTACGAGCAGTACTTC. Protein: CASSFGGSYEQYF.

This chain joins TRBV28 and TRBJ2-5; D possibly corresponds to TRBD2 (5 bases). The V gene lost 4 bases and the J gene lost 5 bases, with 17 bases spanning the gap. Germline V CDR1 and CDR2: MDHEN, SYDVKM. The CDR3 extends over 15 amino acids. Written as DNA, the CDR3 is TGTGCCAGCAGTTCCCTCGGCGGGCCCGAGGAGACCCAGTACTTC. The encoded protein is CASSSLGGPEETQYF. Full variable domain (outside the CDR3, taken from reference TRBV28 and TRBJ2-5): DVKVTQSSRYLVKRTGEKVFLECVQDMDHENMFWYRQDPGLGLRLIYFSYDVKMKEKGDIPEGYSVSREKKERFSLILESASTNQTSMYLCASSSLGGPEETQYFGPGTRLLVL.

The V gene is TRBV2, the J gene TRBJ1-6, with D possibly being TRBD1 (6 bases). Germline loops: CDR1 SNHLY, CDR2 FYNNEI. Trimming removed 10 bases from V and 10 bases from J, with 20 bases in between. The CDR3 sequence is 14 residues long. The CDR3 bases are TGTGCCACCAATCCGGAGCAGGGGCGCTCACCCCTCCACTTT. The encoded protein is CATNPEQGRSPLHF.

The CDR3 coding sequence is TGTGCCAGCACCCTTTACCCTAGCCGAAACACCGGGGAGCTGTTTTTT. Translation: CASTLYPSRNTGELFF. This sequence joins TRBV28 and TRBJ2-2; maybe TRBD2 (5 bases). Between the trimmed V and J ends, which lost 7 bases and 2 bases, there was a span of 17 bases. Germline values: CDR1 MDHEN, CDR2 SYDVKM. The CDR3 runs to 16 residues.

V usage is TRBV29-1 and J usage is TRBJ2-1, with 8 positions matching TRBD1. The CDR3 contains 15 residues. J was trimmed by 0 bases and V by 4 bases; bases with no gene match: 5. The germline V gene has CDR1 SQVTM and CDR2 ANQGSEA. Here the CDR3 DNA reads TGCAGCGTTGCCCCAGGGGGCGGCTCCTACAATGAGCAGTTCTTC. It is translated as CSVAPGGGSYNEQFF.

This chain uses TRBV9 with TRBJ2-3; TRBD2 matches 8 bases. With V trimmed by 4 bases and J by 2 bases, 6 bases remained unmatched. There are 15 residues in the CDR3. Per germline, CDR1 SGDLS and CDR2 YYNGEE. CDR3 nucleotides: TGTGCCAGCAGCCTCGGACTAGCTTTCACAGATACGCAGTATTTT. It is translated as CASSLGLAFTDTQYF.

This clone was observed a single time. V usage is TRBV28 and J usage is TRBJ2-7; no clear D gene. Deletions cut 4 bases from V and 2 bases from J, with 3 bases between. CDR3 length: 11 residues. Germline V lookup: CDR1 MDHEN, CDR2 SYDVKM. The chain's CDR3 is CASSSPYEQYF. CDR3 DNA: TGTGCCAGCAGTTCTCCCTACGAGCAGTACTTC.

This clone has a handful of counts. The V and J genes are TRBV20-1 and TRBJ1-2; D gene unclear. The V gene lost 3 bases and the J gene lost 10 bases, with 3 bases spanning the gap. Germline CDR1 and CDR2: DFQATT and SNEGSKA (reference sequence). The CDR3 sequence is 8 residues long. CDR3 in DNA: TGCAGTGCTAGTCTCTACACCTTC. As protein: CSASLYTF.

This clone has only a few counts. This rearrangement joins TRBV6-6 to TRBJ1-2, with 8 bases matching TRBD1. Trimming took 6 bases from V and 7 from J; bases not matched to a gene: 7. There are 13 residues in the CDR3. Germline CDR1 MNHNY, CDR2 SVGAGI (reference sequence). The chain's CDR3 is CASRVDRVAGYTF. The CDR3 nucleotides are TGTGCCAGCAGGGTGGACAGGGTGGCTGGCTACACCTTC.

The V call is TRBV7-2, the J call TRBJ2-3; 8 bases line up with TRBD2. The V gene's germline CDR1 is SGHTA and CDR2 FQGNSA. This CDR3 region has 15 residues. The V gene end was trimmed by 6 bases and the J gene end by 8 bases; junction bases not matched to a gene: 13. The CDR3 reads CASRDNSGVRGTQYF. The CDR3 DNA reads TGTGCCAGCAGGGATAATAGCGGGGTGCGGGGTACGCAGTATTTT.

The rearrangement joins TRBV7-6 to TRBJ2-2; TRBD2 might be the D (6 bases). The germline CDR1 and CDR2 sequences are SGHVS and FNYEAQ. Trimming removed 1 base at V and 1 base at J, with 13 bases between. The CDR3 has 17 amino acids. The CDR3 sequence: CASSLVWGSGNTGELFF. The CDR3 DNA follows: TGTGCCAGCAGCTTAGTTTGGGGTAGCGGGAACACCGGGGAGCTGTTTTTT.

This clone occurred a few times. The rearrangement uses TRBV7-9 and TRBJ2-1, with 7 bases fitting TRBD2. The V segment lost 5 bases and the J segment 7 bases; nucleotides outside the gene matches: 5. Germline lookup yields CDR1 SEHNR and CDR2 FQNEAQ (reference sequence). CDR3 length equals 13 residues. The DNA of the CDR3 is TGTGCCAGCAGCCCCCCGGGAGGTAATGAGCAGTTCTTC. Encoded protein: CASSPPGGNEQFF.

The chain joins TRBV7-9 to TRBJ2-2; D is possibly TRBD2 (6 bases). Looked up from germline, CDR1 is SEHNR and CDR2 is FQNEAQ (reference sequence). CDR3 length: 17 residues. The ends were cut back, 5 bases at V and 7 bases at J, with 23 bases in the middle. The CDR3, as DNA: TGTGCCAGCAGCCCCCCGGGGACTCTAAGTCCTCGCGGGGAGCTGTTTTTT. Translation gives CASSPPGTLSPRGELFF.